This TCR beta chain was recorded in a study of control samples from healthy donors and cancer patients. Repertoires were generated with immunoSEQ multiplex PCR, while TCRdb's copy carries only in-frame clones and drops some. The sample includes 150,000 to 200,000 clones, 90% to 95% of them seen just once. Per germline, CDR1 SNHLY and CDR2 FYNNEI. Between the trimmed V and J ends, which lost 5 bases and 4 bases, there was a span of 9 bases. This CDR3 spans 13 amino acids. This sequence was found in a woman younger than 45 in good health. The sequenced sample was blood. The chain links TRBV2 to TRBJ1-5; D is possibly TRBD1 (5 bases). The CDR3 DNA is TGTGCCAGCAGTACGACAGTTAATCAGCCCCAGCATTTT. Translation gives CASSTTVNQPQHF. The full variable domain, rest sourced from reference TRBV2 and TRBJ1-5, is EPEVTQTPSHQVTQMGQEVILRCVPISNHLYFYWYRQILGQKVEFLVSFYNNEISEKSEIFDDQFSVERPDGSNFTLKIRSTKLEDSAMYFCASSTTVNQPQHFGDGTRLSIL.